The following is a T cell receptor (beta chain) sequence with its context. What it binds is unknown. The data originate from a study of T cell responses to AZD1222 COVID-19 vaccine. Overall study results and limits: A reported finding is that nearly half of spike-specific TCRs target unmutated variant regions.

The length of the CDR3 is 15 residues. V lost 1 base, J lost 4 bases, and 3 bases stayed unmatched. Germline lookup yields CDR1 SGHTA and CDR2 FQGNSA. The assay was immunoSEQ multiplex PCR, and TCRdb's table has in-frame clones only and misses some. This sample has roughly 49,000 clones; approximately 79% occur once, and the top ten carry 20%. The sequencing used peripheral blood, collected on day 0 of MenACWY control vaccination. This receptor was identified in an adult in good health. The rearrangement uses TRBV7-2 and TRBJ1-5; 8 positions agree with TRBD1. The CDR3 sequence: CASSLDWTGNQPQHF. The CDR3 DNA follows: TGTGCCAGCAGCTTAGACTGGACAGGGAATCAGCCCCAGCATTTT.